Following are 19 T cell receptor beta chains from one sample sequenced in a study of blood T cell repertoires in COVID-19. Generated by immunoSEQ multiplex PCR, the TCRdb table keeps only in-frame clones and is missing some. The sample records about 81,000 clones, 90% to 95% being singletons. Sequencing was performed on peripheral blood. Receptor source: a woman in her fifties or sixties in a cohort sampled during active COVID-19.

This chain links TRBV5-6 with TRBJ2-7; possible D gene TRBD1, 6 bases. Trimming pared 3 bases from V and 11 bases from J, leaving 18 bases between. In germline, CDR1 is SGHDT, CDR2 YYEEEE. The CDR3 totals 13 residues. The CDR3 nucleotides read TGTGCCAGCAGCTGGGCACAATCTTCAGGGGAGTACTTC. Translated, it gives CASSWAQSSGEYF. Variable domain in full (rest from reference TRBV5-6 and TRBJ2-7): DAGVTQSPTHLIKTRGQQVTLRCSPKSGHDTVSWYQQALGQGPQFIFQYYEEEERQRGNFPDRFSGHQFPNYSSELNVNALLLGDSALYLCASSWAQSSGEYFGPGTRLTVT.

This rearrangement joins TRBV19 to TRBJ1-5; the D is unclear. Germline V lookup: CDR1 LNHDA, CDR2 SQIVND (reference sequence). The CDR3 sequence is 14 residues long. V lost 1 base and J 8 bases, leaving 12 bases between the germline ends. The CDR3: CASSIVWSWEPQHF. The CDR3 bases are TGTGCCAGTAGTATAGTTTGGAGTTGGGAGCCCCAGCATTTT. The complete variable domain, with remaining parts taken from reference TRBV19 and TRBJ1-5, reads DGGITQSPKYLFRKEGQNVTLSCEQNLNHDAMYWYRQDPGQGLRLIYYSQIVNDFQKGDIAEGYSVSREKKESFPLTVTSAQKNPTAFYLCASSIVWSWEPQHFGDGTRLSIL.

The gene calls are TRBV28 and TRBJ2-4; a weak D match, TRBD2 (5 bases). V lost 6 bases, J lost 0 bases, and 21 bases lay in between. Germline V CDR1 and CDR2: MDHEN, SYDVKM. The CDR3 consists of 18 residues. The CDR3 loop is CASSPLSRAELAKNIQYF. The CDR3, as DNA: TGTGCCAGCAGCCCCTTGTCTCGAGCGGAGCTAGCCAAAAACATTCAGTACTTC.

CDR3 DNA: TGTGCCAGCAGCCAAGGGACAGGCACAGATACGCAGTATTTT. This gives the protein CASSQGTGTDTQYF. The chain joins TRBV4-2 to TRBJ2-3, with D possibly matching TRBD1 (6 bases). Trimming took 1 base from V and 1 from J, leaving 6 bases between them. The germline V gene has CDR1 LGHNA and CDR2 YNFKEQ. This CDR3 has 14 amino acids.

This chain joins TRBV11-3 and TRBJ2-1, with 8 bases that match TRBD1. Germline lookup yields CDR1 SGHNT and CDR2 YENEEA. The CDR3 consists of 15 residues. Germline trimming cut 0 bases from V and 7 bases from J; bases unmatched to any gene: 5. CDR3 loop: CASSLEDRDSNEQFF. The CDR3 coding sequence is TGTGCCAGCAGCTTAGAGGACAGGGACTCGAATGAGCAGTTCTTC.

Here the CDR3 DNA reads TGCGCCAGCAGCCCGGGTTTTGTGGATGAGCAGTTCTTC. It specifies CASSPGFVDEQFF. The chain carries TRBV10-2 and TRBJ2-1, with D uncertain. V gave up 6 bases and J gave up 8 bases, with 14 bases separating them. The length of the CDR3 is 13 residues. Germline values: CDR1 WSHSY, CDR2 SAAADI.

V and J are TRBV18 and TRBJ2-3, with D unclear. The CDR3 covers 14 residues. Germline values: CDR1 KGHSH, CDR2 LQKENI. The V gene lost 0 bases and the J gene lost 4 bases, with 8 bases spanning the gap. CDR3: CASSPPGTSDTQYF. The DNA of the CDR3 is TGTGCCAGCTCACCACCGGGCACCTCAGATACGCAGTATTTT.

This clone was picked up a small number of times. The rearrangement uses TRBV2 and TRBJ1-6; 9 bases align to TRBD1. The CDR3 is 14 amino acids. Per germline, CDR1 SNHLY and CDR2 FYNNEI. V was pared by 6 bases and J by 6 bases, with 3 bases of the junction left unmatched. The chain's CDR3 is CASRTGGGNSPLHF. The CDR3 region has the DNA TGTGCCAGCAGGACAGGGGGAGGTAATTCACCCCTCCACTTT.

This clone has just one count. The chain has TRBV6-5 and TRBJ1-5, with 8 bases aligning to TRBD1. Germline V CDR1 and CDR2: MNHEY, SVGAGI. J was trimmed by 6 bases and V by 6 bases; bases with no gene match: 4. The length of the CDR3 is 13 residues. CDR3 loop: CASRQGGGQPQHF. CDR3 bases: TGTGCCAGCAGACAGGGGGGGGGTCAGCCCCAGCATTTT.

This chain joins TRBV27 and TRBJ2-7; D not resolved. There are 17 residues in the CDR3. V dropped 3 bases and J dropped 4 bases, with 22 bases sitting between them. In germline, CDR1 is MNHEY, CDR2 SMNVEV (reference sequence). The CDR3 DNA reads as TGTGCCAGCAGTTTCTCTAGATCGGCTCTACACCCTTACGAGCAGTACTTC. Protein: CASSFSRSALHPYEQYF.

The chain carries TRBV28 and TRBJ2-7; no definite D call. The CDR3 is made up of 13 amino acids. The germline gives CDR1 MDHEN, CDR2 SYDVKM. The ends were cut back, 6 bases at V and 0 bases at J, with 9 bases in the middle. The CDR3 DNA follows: TGTGCCAGCAGAGTCTGGAGCTCCTACGAGCAGTACTTC. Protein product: CASRVWSSYEQYF.

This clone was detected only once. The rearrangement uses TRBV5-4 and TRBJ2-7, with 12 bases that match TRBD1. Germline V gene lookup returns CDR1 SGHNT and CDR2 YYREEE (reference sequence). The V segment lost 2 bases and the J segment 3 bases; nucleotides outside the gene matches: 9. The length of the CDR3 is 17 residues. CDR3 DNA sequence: TGTGCCAGCAGCTTCCCGGGACAGGGGGCTGGCGTCTACGAGCAGTACTTC. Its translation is CASSFPGQGAGVYEQYF.

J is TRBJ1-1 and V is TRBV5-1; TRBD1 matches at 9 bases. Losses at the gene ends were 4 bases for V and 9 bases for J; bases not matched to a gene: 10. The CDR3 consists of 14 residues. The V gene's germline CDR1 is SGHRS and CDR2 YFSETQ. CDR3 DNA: TGCGCCAGCAGCCCTAACGATCACAGGGGGCAAGCTTTCTTT. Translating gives CASSPNDHRGQAFF. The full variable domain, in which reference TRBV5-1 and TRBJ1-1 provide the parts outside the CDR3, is KAGVTQTPRYLIKTRGQQVTLSCSPISGHRSVSWYQQTPGQGLQFLFEYFSETQRNKGNFPGRFSGRQFSNSRSEMNVSTLELGDSALYLCASSPNDHRGQAFFGQGTRLTVV.

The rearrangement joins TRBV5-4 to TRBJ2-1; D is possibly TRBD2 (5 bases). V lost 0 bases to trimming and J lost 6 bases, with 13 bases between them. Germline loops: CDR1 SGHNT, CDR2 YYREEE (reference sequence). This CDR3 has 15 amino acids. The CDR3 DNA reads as TGTGCCAGCAGCTTGGAGATCGGGGTGGTCAATGAGCAGTTCTTC. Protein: CASSLEIGVVNEQFF.

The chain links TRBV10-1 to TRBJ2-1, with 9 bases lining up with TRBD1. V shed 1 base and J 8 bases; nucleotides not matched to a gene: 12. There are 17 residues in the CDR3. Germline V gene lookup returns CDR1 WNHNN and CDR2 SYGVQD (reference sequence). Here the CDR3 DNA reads TGCGCCAGCAGTGAGTACAGGGGGCGATTTACCCTACATGAGCAGTTCTTC. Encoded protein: CASSEYRGRFTLHEQFF.

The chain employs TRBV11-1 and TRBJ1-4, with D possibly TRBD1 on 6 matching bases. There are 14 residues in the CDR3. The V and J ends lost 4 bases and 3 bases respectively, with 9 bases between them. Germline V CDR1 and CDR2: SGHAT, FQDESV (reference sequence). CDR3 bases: TGTGCCAGCAGCTACAGGGTATCTAATGAAAAACTGTTTTTT. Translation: CASSYRVSNEKLFF.

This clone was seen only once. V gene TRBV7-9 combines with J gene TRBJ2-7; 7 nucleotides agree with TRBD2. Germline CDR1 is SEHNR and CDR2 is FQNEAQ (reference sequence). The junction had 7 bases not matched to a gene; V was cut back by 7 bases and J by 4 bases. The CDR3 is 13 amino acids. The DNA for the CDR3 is TGTGCCAGCACCTCGGGAGGCAAATACGAGCAGTACTTC. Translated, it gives CASTSGGKYEQYF.

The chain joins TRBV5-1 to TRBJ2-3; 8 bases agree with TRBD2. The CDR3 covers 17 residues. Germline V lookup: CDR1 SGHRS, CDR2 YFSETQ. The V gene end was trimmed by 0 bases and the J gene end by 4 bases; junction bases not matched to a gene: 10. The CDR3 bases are TGCGCCAGCAGCTTGGCCGGGAGGGCCTCTGGGTCAGATACGCAGTATTTT. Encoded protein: CASSLAGRASGSDTQYF. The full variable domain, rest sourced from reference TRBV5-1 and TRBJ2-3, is KAGVTQTPRYLIKTRGQQVTLSCSPISGHRSVSWYQQTPGQGLQFLFEYFSETQRNKGNFPGRFSGRQFSNSRSEMNVSTLELGDSALYLCASSLAGRASGSDTQYFGPGTRLTVL.

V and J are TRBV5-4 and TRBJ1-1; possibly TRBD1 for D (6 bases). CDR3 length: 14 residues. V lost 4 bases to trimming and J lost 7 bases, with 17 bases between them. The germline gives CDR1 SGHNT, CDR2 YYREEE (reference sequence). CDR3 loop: CASSVDSRGDEAFF. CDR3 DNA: TGTGCCAGCAGCGTGGACAGCCGGGGGGATGAAGCTTTCTTT. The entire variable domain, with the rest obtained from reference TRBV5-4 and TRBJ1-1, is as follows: ETGVTQSPTHLIKTRGQQVTLRCSSQSGHNTVSWYQQALGQGPQFIFQYYREEENGRGNFPPRFSGLQFPNYSSELNVNALELDDSALYLCASSVDSRGDEAFFGQGTRLTVV.